This TCR beta chain was observed in a study of beta chain features in type 1 diabetes. What was sequenced were expressed TCRB transcripts, since all of the isolated RNA had been reverse transcribed. Libraries were prepared by immunoSEQ multiplex PCR; TCRdb keeps only in-frame clonotypes and omits some of them. The sample has 150,000 to 200,000 clones; about 13% are singletons. CDR1 and CDR2 from the germline V gene are LNHNV and YYDKDF (reference sequence). The length of the CDR3 is 16 residues. V shed 1 base and J 2 bases; nucleotides not matched to a gene: 5. The specimen was central memory CD4+ T cells from blood. This receptor was identified in a woman between 18 and 29 years old in good health. The genes are TRBV15 and TRBJ1-3, with TRBD1 matching 7 bases. This chain's CDR3 is CATSRAGTATGNTIYF. DNA for the CDR3: TGTGCCACCAGCAGAGCCGGGACAGCTACTGGAAACACCATATATTTT.